This TCR beta chain was retrieved from a study of neoadjuvant anti-PD-1 for oral cavity cancer. Study-wide context: Around day 43, patients without progression received a fourth nivolumab dose before surgery.

TCRdb keeps only in-frame clones here, not all; method: immunoSEQ multiplex PCR. This sample carries approximately 13,000 clones, nearly 70% of them seen once, and the ten largest clones take roughly 3.2%. Germline values: CDR1 MNHEY, CDR2 SMNVEV (reference sequence). The length of the CDR3 is 17 residues. With 5 bases clipped from V and 5 bases from J, the junction kept 17 bases outside the gene matches. Time point specified: after neoadjuvant nivolumab, at surgical resection. The rearrangement uses TRBV27 and TRBJ2-5; 7 nucleotides match TRBD1. This receptor was identified in a person aged 35 to 85 with oral cavity squamous cell carcinoma. The sample was PBMCs, taken after nivolumab (anti-PD-1) treatment. The CDR3: CASSPSRQGAREETQYF. CDR3 coding DNA: TGTGCCAGCAGTCCCTCCCGACAGGGAGCAAGGGAGGAGACCCAGTACTTC.